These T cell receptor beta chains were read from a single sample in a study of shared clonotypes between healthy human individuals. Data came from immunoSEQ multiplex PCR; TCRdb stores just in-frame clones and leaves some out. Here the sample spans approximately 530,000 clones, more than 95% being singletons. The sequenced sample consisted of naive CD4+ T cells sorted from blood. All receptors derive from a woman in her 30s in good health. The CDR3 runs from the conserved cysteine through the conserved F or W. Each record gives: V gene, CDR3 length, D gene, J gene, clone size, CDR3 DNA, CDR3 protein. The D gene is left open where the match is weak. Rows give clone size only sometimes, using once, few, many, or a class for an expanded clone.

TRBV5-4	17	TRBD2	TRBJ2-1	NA	TGTGCCAGCAGCTTGACCGTACTAGCGGGAACTCTCAATGAGCAGTTCTTC	CASSLTVLAGTLNEQFF
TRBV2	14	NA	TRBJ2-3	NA	TGTGCCAGCAGAAGCCCCGGACTGGCAGATACGCAGTATTTT	CASRSPGLADTQYF
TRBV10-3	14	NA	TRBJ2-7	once	TGTGCCATCAGTTTGTCGAAGATTAAGTACGAGCAGTACTTC	CAISLSKIKYEQYF
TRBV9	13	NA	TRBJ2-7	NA	TGTGCCAGCAGCGCCGGGATCCACTACGAGCAGTACTTC	CASSAGIHYEQYF
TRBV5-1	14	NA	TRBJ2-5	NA	TGCGCCAGCAGCTTTCGGGGAAGACAAGAGACCCAGTACTTC	CASSFRGRQETQYF
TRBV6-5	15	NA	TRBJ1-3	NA	TGTGCCAGCACAGTCGGCATTCACGGAGGAAACACCATATATTTT	CASTVGIHGGNTIYF
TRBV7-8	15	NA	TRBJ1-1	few	TGTGCCAGCAGCTTAACGCAGGCTATGAACACTGAAGCTTTCTTT	CASSLTQAMNTEAFF
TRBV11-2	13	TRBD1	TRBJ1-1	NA	TGTGCCAGCAGCCAAGGACAGGCCACTGAAGCTTTCTTT	CASSQGQATEAFF
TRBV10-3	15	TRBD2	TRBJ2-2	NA	TGTGCCATCAGTGAGAAAAGCGGGACCACCGGGGAGCTGTTTTTT	CAISEKSGTTGELFF
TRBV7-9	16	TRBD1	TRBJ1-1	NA	TGTGCCAGCAGCCCCCTCCGGACAGGAGTGAACACTGAAGCTTTCTTT	CASSPLRTGVNTEAFF
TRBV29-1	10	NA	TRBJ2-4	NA	TGCAGCGTTTACTATCAGGGGCAGTACTTC	CSVYYQGQYF
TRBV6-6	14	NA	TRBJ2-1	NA	TGTGCCAGCAGGGCAACAGGGCATCTAAGTGAGCAGTTCTTC	CASRATGHLSEQFF
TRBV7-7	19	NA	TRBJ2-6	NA	TGTGCCAGCAGCATAGCTTTATCAGGGCCCCTCTCTGGGGCCAACGTCCTGACTTTC	CASSIALSGPLSGANVLTF
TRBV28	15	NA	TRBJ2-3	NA	TGTGCCAGCAGTTTCCTCCTTTCCATCACAGATACGCAGTATTTT	CASSFLLSITDTQYF
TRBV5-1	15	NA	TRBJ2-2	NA	TGCGCCAGCAGCTTGGATCGGACGAACACCGGGGAGCTGTTTTTT	CASSLDRTNTGELFF
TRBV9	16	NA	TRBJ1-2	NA	TGTGCCAGCAGCGCCAGACCGGGGGGCGCTGGCTATGGCTACACCTTC	CASSARPGGAGYGYTF
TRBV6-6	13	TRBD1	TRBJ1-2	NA	TGTGCCAGCAGTCCCGGGACAGGGTATGGCTACACCTTC	CASSPGTGYGYTF
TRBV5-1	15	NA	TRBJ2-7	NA	TGCGCCAGCAGCTTAAACAGGGTAAAAGGCTACGAGCAGTACTTC	CASSLNRVKGYEQYF
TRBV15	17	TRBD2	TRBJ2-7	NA	TGTGCCACCAGCAGAGATCTGGCTAGCGGGAGACAGTACGAGCAGTACTTC	CATSRDLASGRQYEQYF
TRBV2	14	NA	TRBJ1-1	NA	TGTGCCAGCAGGGCTTCAGGGGTTAACACTGAAGCTTTCTTT	CASRASGVNTEAFF
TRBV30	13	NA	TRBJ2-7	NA	TGTGCCTCAACCGGGACGTTAGCCTACGAGCAGTACTTC	CASTGTLAYEQYF
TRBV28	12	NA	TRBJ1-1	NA	TGTGCCAGCAGTTTGGAGAGGGGTGAAGCTTTCTTT	CASSLERGEAFF
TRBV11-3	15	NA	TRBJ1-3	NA	TGTGCCAGCAGCTCGGAACGGTTGCCTGGAAACACCATATATTTT	CASSSERLPGNTIYF
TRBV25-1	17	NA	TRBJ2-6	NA	TGTGCCAGCAGTGAACCTGCAGGGCGTCGAGGGGCCAACGTCCTGACTTTC	CASSEPAGRRGANVLTF
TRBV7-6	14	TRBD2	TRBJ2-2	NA	TGTGCCAGCAGGTCACTAGCGGGGACCGGGGAGCTGTTTTTT	CASRSLAGTGELFF
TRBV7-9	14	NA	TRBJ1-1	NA	TGTGCCAGCAGCTTTGGGGTGGATGGCACTGAAGCTTTCTTT	CASSFGVDGTEAFF
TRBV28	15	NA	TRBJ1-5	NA	TGTGCCAGCAGACTCCCCAGGGGAGAGGGTCAGCCCCAGCATTTT	CASRLPRGEGQPQHF
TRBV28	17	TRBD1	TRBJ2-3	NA	TGTGCCAGCAGTTTTGGCGTGGGACAGGGGGCTTGGGATACGCAGTATTTT	CASSFGVGQGAWDTQYF
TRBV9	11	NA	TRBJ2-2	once	TGTGCCAGCAGTTCCGGAGGGGAGCTGTTTTTT	CASSSGGELFF
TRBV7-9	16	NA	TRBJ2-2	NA	TGTGCCAGCAGACCCATGCGGGCCAGCGACACCGGGGAGCTGTTTTTT	CASRPMRASDTGELFF
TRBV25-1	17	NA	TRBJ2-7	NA	TGTGCCAGCAAGGGTACTCTGGGCGGCACAGAAAAGTACGAGCAGTACTTC	CASKGTLGGTEKYEQYF
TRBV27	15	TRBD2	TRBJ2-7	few	TGTGCCAGCAGTTTGGGGACTACGATCAACTACGAGCAGTACTTC	CASSLGTTINYEQYF
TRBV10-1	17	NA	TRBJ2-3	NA	TGCGCCAGCAGTGAGTCGCTGAGCGGGTCTAGCACAGATACGCAGTATTTT	CASSESLSGSSTDTQYF
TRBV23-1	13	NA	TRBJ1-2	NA	TGCGCCAGCAGTCATTCCGGGACCTTTGGCTACACCTTC	CASSHSGTFGYTF
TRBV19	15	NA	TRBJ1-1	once	TGTGCCAGTAGTATCGTCTGGGCGGGGAACACTGAAGCTTTCTTT	CASSIVWAGNTEAFF
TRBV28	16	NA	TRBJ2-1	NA	TGTGCCAGCAGTTCCCCCCCTGGCGAACGGGGAAATGAGCAGTTCTTC	CASSSPPGERGNEQFF
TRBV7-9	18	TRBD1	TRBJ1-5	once	TGTGCCAGCAGCTTAGTCGTAGGACAGGGACCTAGCAATCAGCCCCAGCATTTT	CASSLVVGQGPSNQPQHF
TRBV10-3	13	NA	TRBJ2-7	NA	TGTGCCATCACAGGGGAGGGGGGCTACGAGCAGTACTTC	CAITGEGGYEQYF
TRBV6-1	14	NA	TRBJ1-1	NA	TGTGCCAGCAGATCACGGGACACCAACACTGAAGCTTTCTTT	CASRSRDTNTEAFF
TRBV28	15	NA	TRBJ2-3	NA	TGTGCCAGCAGTGGCGAGGGGGGGGGCACAGATACGCAGTATTTT	CASSGEGGGTDTQYF
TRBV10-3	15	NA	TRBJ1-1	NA	TGTGCCATCAGGTCAAAGCTTCTATTGAACACTGAAGCTTTCTTT	CAIRSKLLLNTEAFF
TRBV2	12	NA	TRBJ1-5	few	TGTGCCAGCAGGGGGGAGGCGCAGCCCCAGCATTTT	CASRGEAQPQHF
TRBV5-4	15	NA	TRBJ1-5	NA	TGTGCCAGCAGCTTTAGCGGGGATGGCAATCAGCCCCAGCATTTT	CASSFSGDGNQPQHF
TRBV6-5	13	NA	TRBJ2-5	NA	TGTGCCAGCAGTTCCGTCGGTAAAGAGACCCAGTACTTC	CASSSVGKETQYF
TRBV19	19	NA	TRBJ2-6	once	TGTGCCAGTAGTAAGAGGCTCACAAGAGACCACTCTGGGGCCAACGTCCTGACTTTC	CASSKRLTRDHSGANVLTF
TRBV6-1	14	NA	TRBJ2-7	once	TGTGCCAGCAGCGATGGCCTTTATAGGAACGAGCAGTACTTC	CASSDGLYRNEQYF
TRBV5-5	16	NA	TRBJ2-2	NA	TGTGCCAGCAGCACCCCAGAGACGGGGCGTAGCGGGGAGCTGTTTTTT	CASSTPETGRSGELFF
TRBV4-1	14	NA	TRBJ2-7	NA	TGCGCCAGCAGCCCGACGCGGAGGCTCTACGAGCAGTACTTC	CASSPTRRLYEQYF
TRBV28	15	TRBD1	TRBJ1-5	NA	TGTGCCAGCAGGCCAGACAGGGGGGCCTATCAGCCCCAGCATTTT	CASRPDRGAYQPQHF
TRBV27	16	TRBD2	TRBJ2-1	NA	TGTGCCAGCAGTGCTAGGGAGGGCGGCGGGGGGAATGAGCAGTTCTTC	CASSAREGGGGNEQFF
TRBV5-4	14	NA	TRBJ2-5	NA	TGTGCCAGCAGCTTGTTCGGCAGGCAAGAGACCCAGTACTTC	CASSLFGRQETQYF
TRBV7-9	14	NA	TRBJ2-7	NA	TGTGCCAGCAGCTTGCGGGACTCAGCCTACGAGCAGTACTTC	CASSLRDSAYEQYF
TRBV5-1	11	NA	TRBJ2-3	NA	TGCGCCAGTGGGGACACAGATACGCAGTATTTT	CASGDTDTQYF
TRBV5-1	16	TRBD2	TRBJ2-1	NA	TGCGCCAGCAGCTTGGGACTAGCGGGAGGTTTTAATGAGCAGTTCTTC	CASSLGLAGGFNEQFF
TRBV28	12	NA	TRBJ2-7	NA	TGTGCCAGCGGGGGGAATAATGACGAGCAGTACTTC	CASGGNNDEQYF
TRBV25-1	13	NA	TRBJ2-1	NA	TGTGCCAGCAGTGAACAGGGACCATTCGAGCAGTTCTTC	CASSEQGPFEQFF
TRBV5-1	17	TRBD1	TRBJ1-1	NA	TGCGCCAGCAGCAGGGGGACAGCCCAGGTCCCTTTCACTGAAGCTTTCTTT	CASSRGTAQVPFTEAFF